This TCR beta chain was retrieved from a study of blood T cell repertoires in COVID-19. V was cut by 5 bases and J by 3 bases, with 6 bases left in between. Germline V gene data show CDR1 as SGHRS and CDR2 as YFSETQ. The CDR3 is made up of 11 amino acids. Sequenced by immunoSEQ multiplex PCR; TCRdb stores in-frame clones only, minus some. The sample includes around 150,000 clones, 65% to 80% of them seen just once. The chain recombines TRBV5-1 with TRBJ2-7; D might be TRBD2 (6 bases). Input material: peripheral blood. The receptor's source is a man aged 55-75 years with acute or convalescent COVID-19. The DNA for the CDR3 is TGCGCCAGCAGGGACTACTACGAGCAGTACTTC. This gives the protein CASRDYYEQYF. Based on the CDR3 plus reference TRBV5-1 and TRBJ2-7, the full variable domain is KAGVTQTPRYLIKTRGQQVTLSCSPISGHRSVSWYQQTPGQGLQFLFEYFSETQRNKGNFPGRFSGRQFSNSRSEMNVSTLELGDSALYLCASRDYYEQYFGPGTRLTVT.